These 27 T cell receptor beta chains share one sample of origin, sequenced in a study of CD8+ T cells in alopecia areata. As for treatment: oral pan-JAK inhibitor, 5-10 mg twice daily. Extracted RNA was reverse transcribed, and the resulting cDNA served as sequencing template. Profiling relied on immunoSEQ multiplex PCR, and the TCRdb table lists in-frame clones only, not all of them. The sample holds fewer than 110,000 clones; 84% are singletons and the top ten take around a quarter. The sample in question was CD8+ T cells sorted from blood, obtained at week 24, from a patient treated with tofacitinib. The receptors derive from a human donor with alopecia areata.

This clone was counted between two and nine times. The sample holds other DNA sequences that translate to the same CDR3. CDR3 sequence (DNA): TGTGCCATCAGTGAGAGGCAGGAGGAGCTGTTTTTT. Translation: CAISERQEELFF. The V call is TRBV10-3, the J call TRBJ2-2; no definite D call. This CDR3 comprises 12 residues. Germline loops: CDR1 ENHRY, CDR2 SYGVKD. Trimming left V 2 bases short and J 10 bases short, with 8 bases between.

This clone appeared once. The rearrangement uses TRBV2 and TRBJ2-5; D gene unclear. Trimming stripped 8 bases from V and 5 bases from J, with 18 bases between. The CDR3 runs to 14 residues. The V gene's germline CDR1 is SNHLY and CDR2 FYNNEI. Here the CDR3 reads CASVSPTNLETQYF. The CDR3 nucleotides are TGTGCCAGCGTTAGTCCCACCAATCTTGAGACCCAGTACTTC. Full variable domain (outside the CDR3, taken from reference TRBV2 and TRBJ2-5): EPEVTQTPSHQVTQMGQEVILRCVPISNHLYFYWYRQILGQKVEFLVSFYNNEISEKSEIFDDQFSVERPDGSNFTLKIRSTKLEDSAMYFCASVSPTNLETQYFGPGTRLLVL.

The CDR3 region is CASNPTGTNLGGGYTF. For the CDR3, the DNA is TGTGCCAGTAACCCGACGGGCACGAACCTCGGAGGTGGCTACACCTTC. This chain joins TRBV19 and TRBJ1-2, with D unclear. This CDR3 comprises 16 residues. Trimming pared 7 bases from V and 7 bases from J, leaving 25 bases between. In germline, CDR1 is LNHDA, CDR2 SQIVND (reference sequence).

The chain combines TRBV30 with TRBJ1-1, with D unclear. The CDR3 length is 11 residues. CDR1 and CDR2 (germline): GTSNPN, SVGIG (reference sequence). V lost 0 bases and J 6 bases, leaving 5 bases between the germline ends. The CDR3 region is CAWSVLAEAFF. The CDR3 bases are TGTGCCTGGAGTGTACTGGCTGAAGCTTTCTTT.

The chain is built from TRBV14 and TRBJ2-3; D call uncertain. This CDR3 region has 14 residues. V was clipped by 5 bases and J by 2 bases, with 11 bases between them. The germline gives CDR1 SGHDN, CDR2 FVKESK. The CDR3 protein is CASSLELHTDTQYF. The CDR3 region has the DNA TGTGCCAGCAGCTTAGAACTGCACACAGATACGCAGTATTTT.

The chain combines TRBV27 with TRBJ2-2; 9 bases fit TRBD2. Germline V gene lookup returns CDR1 MNHEY and CDR2 SMNVEV (reference sequence). J gave up 3 bases and V 5 bases, and 4 bases lay outside the gene matches. This CDR3 comprises 15 residues. The DNA of the CDR3 is TGTGCCAGCAGTCGGAGCGGGGGGTACACCGGGGAGCTGTTTTTT. This sequence encodes CASSRSGGYTGELFF.

This chain links TRBV4-3 with TRBJ1-2; a weak D match, TRBD1 (6 bases). The germline V and J ends were trimmed by 0 bases and 1 base, with 12 bases remaining between them. The CDR3 loop spans 16 amino acids. Germline CDR1 LGHNA, CDR2 YSLEER. The CDR3 loop is CASSQDRTAINYGYTF. The CDR3 nucleotides read TGCGCCAGCAGCCAAGACCGGACAGCAATTAACTATGGCTACACCTTC.

The rearrangement uses TRBV18 and TRBJ1-5, with TRBD1 matching 10 bases. Germline CDR1 KGHSH, CDR2 LQKENI. Unmatched junction bases numbered 11, after V lost 3 bases and J lost 3 bases. This CDR3 comprises 18 residues. The CDR3 sequence is CASSPVPGTGDFNQPQHF. The CDR3 DNA reads as TGTGCCAGCTCACCCGTCCCCGGGACAGGGGATTTCAATCAGCCCCAGCATTTT.

The genes are TRBV5-1 and TRBJ2-7; TRBD1 matches 9 bases. The germline V gene has CDR1 SGHRS and CDR2 YFSETQ. The V segment lost 6 bases and the J segment 5 bases; nucleotides outside the gene matches: 9. The CDR3 covers 14 residues. The DNA of the CDR3 is TGCGCCAGCACCAGGGACAGGGTACACCACGAGCAGTACTTC. Its protein is CASTRDRVHHEQYF.

CDR3 in amino acids: CSVEEQGTDTQYF. CDR3 DNA: TGCAGCGTTGAAGAACAGGGAACCGATACGCAGTATTTT. The V call is TRBV29-1, the J call TRBJ2-3, with D maybe TRBD1 (6 bases). Germline CDR1 reads SQVTM; CDR2 reads ANQGSEA. The CDR3 loop spans 13 amino acids. V was shortened by 0 bases and J by 6 bases, with 10 bases between the two germline ends.

This clone was found a few times. The chain couples TRBV30 to TRBJ2-4, with 7 bases aligning to TRBD2. Trimming at V came to 3 bases and at J to 5 bases, leaving 7 bases not matched to a gene. The CDR3 loop spans 14 amino acids. The germline V gene has CDR1 GTSNPN and CDR2 SVGIG (reference sequence). The CDR3: CAWSDGGGENIQYF. The CDR3 region has the DNA TGTGCCTGGAGCGACGGCGGGGGAGAAAACATTCAGTACTTC.

CDR3 coding DNA: TGTGCCAGCAGCCCCGGGACAGCCTATGAAAAACTGTTTTTT. Protein sequence: CASSPGTAYEKLFF. V usage is TRBV7-9 and J usage is TRBJ1-4; TRBD1 matches 7 bases. The CDR3 is 14 residues long. The germline gives CDR1 SEHNR, CDR2 FQNEAQ (reference sequence). J lost 6 bases, V lost 5 bases, and 6 bases had no gene match.

The chain employs TRBV15 and TRBJ1-1; possibly TRBD1 for D (5 bases). This CDR3 has 14 amino acids. Trimming took off 4 bases at V and 11 bases at J, with 20 bases between the two ends. CDR1 and CDR2 (germline): LNHNV, YYDKDF (reference sequence). For the CDR3, the DNA is TGTGCCACCAGCAACCTTGGGAAGGGGCATTCCGCTTTCTTT. This sequence encodes CATSNLGKGHSAFF. The whole variable domain, filled in from reference TRBV15 and TRBJ1-1, reads DAMVIQNPRYQVTQFGKPVTLSCSQTLNHNVMYWYQQKSSQAPKLLFHYYDKDFNNEADTPDNFQSRRPNTSFCFLDIRSPGLGDTAMYLCATSNLGKGHSAFFGQGTRLTVV.

The CDR3 nucleotides are TGTGCCAGCTCACCGACAGAGCTCAACACTGAAGCTTTCTTT. This gives the protein CASSPTELNTEAFF. The chain uses TRBV18 and TRBJ1-1; tentatively, D is TRBD1 (5 bases). There are 14 residues in the CDR3. From germline, CDR1 is KGHSH and CDR2 LQKENI. V lost 3 bases to trimming and J lost 2 bases, with 10 bases between them.

This sequence joins TRBV7-2 and TRBJ2-7, with D possibly TRBD1 on 6 matching bases. Per the germline V gene, CDR1 is SGHTA and CDR2 is FQGNSA. CDR3 length: 17 amino acids. Trimming left V 2 bases short and J 0 bases short, with 17 bases between. The CDR3 loop reads CASSLTSGQNPSYEQYF. CDR3 in DNA: TGTGCCAGCAGCTTAACTTCAGGACAGAATCCCTCCTACGAGCAGTACTTC. Looking up the rest from reference TRBV7-2 and TRBJ2-7 gives the full variable domain: GAGVSQSPSNKVTEKGKDVELRCDPISGHTALYWYRQSLGQGLEFLIYFQGNSAPDKSGLPSDRFSAERTGGSVSTLTIQRTQQEDSAVYLCASSLTSGQNPSYEQYFGPGTRLTVT.

V usage is TRBV7-6 and J usage is TRBJ2-7, with 7 bases matching TRBD2. The germline V gene encodes CDR1 SGHVS and CDR2 FNYEAQ. The CDR3 covers 17 residues. V lost 5 bases, J lost 0 bases, and 13 bases stayed unmatched. CDR3 residues: CASSPGRGDPSSYEQYF. The CDR3 region has the DNA TGTGCCAGCAGCCCGGGGAGGGGAGATCCGAGCTCCTACGAGCAGTACTTC.

The V call is TRBV19, the J call TRBJ1-1; maybe TRBD1 (5 bases). V dropped 7 bases and J dropped 6 bases, with 15 bases sitting between them. The CDR3 sequence is 13 residues long. Germline lookup yields CDR1 LNHDA and CDR2 SQIVND (reference sequence). CDR3 in DNA: TGTGCCAGTACCCCCGGGAGGGACGCTGAAGCTTTCTTT. Residues: CASTPGRDAEAFF.

This clone has just a few counts. The V gene is TRBV7-2, the J gene TRBJ2-7, with D possibly being TRBD2 (7 bases). Germline V gene lookup returns CDR1 SGHTA and CDR2 FQGNSA. The CDR3 totals 13 residues. Trimming left V 9 bases short and J 4 bases short, with 16 bases between. The DNA for the CDR3 is TGTGCCAGTCGTGGGGGGGGCGGATACGAGCAGTACTTC. Translated: CASRGGGGYEQYF.

On this clone: The same CDR3 arises from other DNA sequences in this sample as well. The rearrangement uses TRBV7-2 and TRBJ2-3; 12 bases map to TRBD2. The ends lost 3 bases at V and 4 bases at J; junction bases unmatched: 2. Germline V lookup: CDR1 SGHTA, CDR2 FQGNSA. CDR3 length equals 15 residues. The CDR3 loop reads CASSFLAGGPDTQYF. CDR3 sequence (DNA): TGTGCCAGCAGCTTCCTAGCGGGGGGGCCAGATACGCAGTATTTT. The complete variable domain, with remaining parts taken from reference TRBV7-2 and TRBJ2-3, reads GAGVSQSPSNKVTEKGKDVELRCDPISGHTALYWYRQSLGQGLEFLIYFQGNSAPDKSGLPSDRFSAERTGGSVSTLTIQRTQQEDSAVYLCASSFLAGGPDTQYFGPGTRLTVL.

This clone was seen a handful of times. The V gene is TRBV30, the J gene TRBJ1-1, with D possibly matching TRBD1 (5 bases). V shed 7 bases and J shed 6 bases, with 9 bases lying between them. The CDR3 is made up of 10 amino acids. Germline V gives CDR1 GTSNPN, CDR2 SVGIG (reference sequence). The CDR3 region has the DNA TGTGCCTCAGGGTACGCTGAAGCTTTCTTT. This encodes CASGYAEAFF.

The J gene is TRBJ2-1, the V gene TRBV9, with a possible D match to TRBD2 (6 bases). This CDR3 is built from 16 residues. Germline loops: CDR1 SGDLS, CDR2 YYNGEE. Trimming cost V 2 bases and J 0 bases, with 12 bases left between them. The CDR3 nucleotides read TGTGCCAGCAGCGTCCGGGACTCGAGCTCCTACAATGAGCAGTTCTTC. It specifies CASSVRDSSSYNEQFF.

This clone was counted only a few times. Other DNA sequences in the sample encode the same CDR3. The V and J genes are TRBV7-9 and TRBJ2-2; D tentatively reads TRBD1 or TRBD2 (6 bases each). The CDR3 sequence is 15 residues long. The V gene's germline CDR1 is SEHNR and CDR2 FQNEAQ (reference sequence). The V gene lost 5 bases and the J gene lost 5 bases, with 15 bases spanning the gap. The CDR3 here is CASSGGGRPTGELFF. The CDR3 coding sequence is TGTGCCAGCAGCGGAGGGGGTCGGCCTACCGGGGAGCTGTTTTTT.

This clone has only one observation. The rearrangement uses TRBV5-6 and TRBJ1-2, with 8 bases matching TRBD1. The CDR3 has 13 residues. V was clipped by 5 bases and J by 4 bases; unmatched bases: 4. Per the germline V gene, CDR1 is SGHDT and CDR2 is YYEEEE. The CDR3 DNA sequence: TGTGCCAGCAGGGCCGACAGGGGCTATGGCTACACCTTC. Protein sequence: CASRADRGYGYTF.

V gene TRBV13 combines with J gene TRBJ2-7, with D possibly being TRBD1 (6 bases). Germline loops: CDR1 PRHDT, CDR2 FYEKMQ (reference sequence). CDR3 size: 14 residues. V shed 5 bases and J shed 4 bases, with 15 bases lying between them. In DNA form, the CDR3 reads TGTGCCAGCAGCGGCCGGGACATACGATACGAGCAGTACTTC. Its protein product is CASSGRDIRYEQYF. The full variable domain, its missing parts supplied by reference TRBV13 and TRBJ2-7, is AAGVIQSPRHLIKEKRETATLKCYPIPRHDTVYWYQQGPGQDPQFLISFYEKMQSDKGSIPDRFSAQQFSDYHSELNMSSLELGDSALYFCASSGRDIRYEQYFGPGTRLTVT.

This clone was seen a handful of times. The chain carries TRBV29-1 and TRBJ2-3, with TRBD2 as a possible D gene (6 bases). The CDR3 extends over 16 amino acids. With 7 bases removed from V and 1 base from J, the gap between germline ends came to 21 bases. CDR1 and CDR2 (germline): SQVTM, ANQGSEA. The CDR3 coding sequence is TGCAGCGCCCGTGGGAGGACCCCGGGGGGCACAGATACGCAGTATTTT. Translating it yields CSARGRTPGGTDTQYF.

The genes are TRBV29-1 and TRBJ2-7; 7 bases are a match to TRBD2. This CDR3 is built from 12 residues. Germline CDR1 SQVTM, CDR2 ANQGSEA. The V and J ends lost 6 bases and 4 bases, in that order; junction bases with no gene match: 6. Here the CDR3 DNA reads TGCAGCGTGGGGGAGGGCGGGTACGAGCAGTACTTC. This sequence encodes CSVGEGGYEQYF.

This CDR3 is CASSYDAGSGELFF. Here the CDR3 DNA reads TGTGCCAGCAGTTACGACGCGGGTTCCGGGGAGCTGTTTTTT. The chain has TRBV6-5 and TRBJ2-2; possibly TRBD2 for D (5 bases). Germline CDR1 is MNHEY and CDR2 is SVGAGI. This CDR3 contains 14 residues. Between the trimmed V and J ends, which lost 2 bases and 6 bases, there was a span of 10 bases.